This T cell receptor beta chain was sequenced in a study of CD8 T cells in Susac syndrome. With random hexamers, reverse transcription was performed on about 0.5 to 1 ug of RNA. With immunoSEQ multiplex PCR, TCR beta CDR3 was amplified across 54 Vbeta and 13 Jbeta. A single record per CDR3 protein comes from TCRdb applying MiXCR to the immunoSEQ multiplex PCR reads. The sample has about 300,000 distinct CDR3 sequences, about 90% seen once. V trimming: 3 bases; J trimming: 8 bases; junction bases outside the gene matches: 13. CDR3 length equals 16 residues. Per the germline V gene, CDR1 is DFQATT and CDR2 is SNEGSKA (reference sequence). Overall study results and limits: The study recognized that its TCR sequencing and HLA analysis covered a relatively small number of individuals.

As to this clonotype: Its target is unknown.

The chain carries TRBV20-1 and TRBJ2-1; 10 nucleotides align to TRBD2. This receptor was obtained from a human donor with multiple sclerosis. Sequenced sample: CD4+ T cells from PBMCs. CDR3 in amino acids: CSASALLAGIRDEQFF. CDR3 in DNA: TGCAGTGCTAGTGCCTTACTAGCGGGAATAAGGGATGAGCAGTTCTTC.